This TCR beta chain was identified during a study of T-cell memory formation after mild COVID-19. Study-wide results and limits: Contracting clones localized mainly to CM and EM when CD4+ and mainly to EMRA when CD8+. There were some responding clones in pre-infection memory, which suggested that cross-reactive memory had joined.

Sample barcodes and UMIs were carried by the TCR alpha and TCR beta cDNA libraries that 5'RACE generated with constant-segment primers. TCRdb re-derived calls from the 5' RACE reads in MiXCR, one entry per CDR3 protein. The top ten hold about 8.1% of the sample, which has roughly 610,000 distinct CDR3 sequences, 15% to 20% seen once. Germline CDR1 DFQATT, CDR2 SNEGSKA (reference sequence). This CDR3 has 16 amino acids. V lost 6 bases and J lost 0; bases outside the gene matches: 11. This clonotype was counted between two and nine times. Its antigen is not identified. The chain couples TRBV20-1 to TRBJ1-2, with 9 bases lining up with TRBD1. The clonotype was recovered from an adult woman who had mild COVID-19 (a few samples of this study predate the infection). Cell type and time point are not known. Sequencing was done on a sample of PBMCs or a T cell subset sorted from them (not recorded which). The CDR3 DNA follows: TGCAGTGCGCAAACCGGGACAGGGTTGACTAACTATGGCTACACCTTC. Translating it yields CSAQTGTGLTNYGYTF.